This T cell receptor (beta chain) emerged from a study of blood T cells in healthy people across ages. Trimming stripped 4 bases from V and 4 bases from J, with 15 bases between. The CDR3 runs 15 residues. Germline V gene lookup returns CDR1 SGHDT and CDR2 YYEEEE. The second PCR ran about 6 to 12 cycles with a sample-barcoded 5' primer and J-beta primers. TCRdb processed the 5' RACE reads anew with MiXCR; each CDR3 protein has one entry. The data show 700,000 to 850,000 distinct CDR3 sequences, with about 34% seen just once and about an eighth held by the top ten. Source material: blood. The V gene is TRBV5-6, the J gene TRBJ1-5, with D perhaps TRBD1 (6 bases). This receptor was obtained from a man aged 18 to 29 in good health. This chain's CDR3 is CASSHWTVRNQPQHF. The CDR3 DNA reads as TGTGCCAGCAGCCATTGGACAGTACGGAATCAGCCCCAGCATTTT. Using reference TRBV5-6 and TRBJ1-5 for the parts outside the CDR3, the full variable domain is DAGVTQSPTHLIKTRGQQVTLRCSPKSGHDTVSWYQQALGQGPQFIFQYYEEEERQRGNFPDRFSGHQFPNYSSELNVNALLLGDSALYLCASSHWTVRNQPQHFGDGTRLSIL.